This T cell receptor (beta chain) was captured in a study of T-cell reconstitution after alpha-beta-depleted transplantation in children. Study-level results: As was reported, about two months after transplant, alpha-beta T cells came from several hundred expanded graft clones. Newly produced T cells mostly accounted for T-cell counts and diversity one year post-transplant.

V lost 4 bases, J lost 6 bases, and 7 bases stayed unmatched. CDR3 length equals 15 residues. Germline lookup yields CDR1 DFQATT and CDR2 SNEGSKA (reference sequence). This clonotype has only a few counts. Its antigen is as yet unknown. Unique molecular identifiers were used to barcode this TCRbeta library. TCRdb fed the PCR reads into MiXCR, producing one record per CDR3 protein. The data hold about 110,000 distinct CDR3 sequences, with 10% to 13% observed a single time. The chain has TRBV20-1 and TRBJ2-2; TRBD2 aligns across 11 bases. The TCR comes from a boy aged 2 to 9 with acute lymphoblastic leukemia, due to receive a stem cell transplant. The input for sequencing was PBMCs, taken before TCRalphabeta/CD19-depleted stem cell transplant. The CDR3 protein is CSATGSGRAPGELFF. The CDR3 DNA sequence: TGCAGTGCTACCGGTAGCGGGAGGGCGCCCGGGGAGCTGTTTTTT.